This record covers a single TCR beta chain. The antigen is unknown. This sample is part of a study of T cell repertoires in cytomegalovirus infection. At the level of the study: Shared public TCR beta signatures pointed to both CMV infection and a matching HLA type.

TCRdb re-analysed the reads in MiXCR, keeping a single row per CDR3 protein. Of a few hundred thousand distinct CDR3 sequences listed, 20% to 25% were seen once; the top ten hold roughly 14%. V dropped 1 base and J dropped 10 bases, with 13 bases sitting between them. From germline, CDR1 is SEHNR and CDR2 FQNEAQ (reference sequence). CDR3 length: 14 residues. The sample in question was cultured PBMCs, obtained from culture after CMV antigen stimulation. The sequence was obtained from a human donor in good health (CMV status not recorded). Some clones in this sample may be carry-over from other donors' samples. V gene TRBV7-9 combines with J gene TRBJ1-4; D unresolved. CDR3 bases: TGTGCCAGCAGCTTAGGGACTGAGGCGGCAAAACTGTTTTTT. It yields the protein CASSLGTEAAKLFF.